The present T cell receptor beta chain was sequenced within a study of cytomegalovirus exposure and HLA in healthy donors. Study details: The Caucasian-associated ancestry cluster contained roughly four fifths of the roughly 400 genotyped donors. Overall study results and limits: Among donors in an Asian-associated ancestry cluster, a later analysis reportedly found fewer N-insertions than the roughly 680-donor mean. Reported findings show TCR beta sequences accurately forecast HLA-A and HLA-B alleles in most subjects.

It was with 60 Vbeta and 13 Jbeta primers that the PCR ran. Sequencing used immunoSEQ multiplex PCR; TCRdb keeps in-frame clones, though not all of them. The table records around 170,000 clones, around 77% of them present only once. In the case of this clone: Its antigen is not identified.

Trimming left V 2 bases short and J 2 bases short, with 11 bases between. The germline V gene has CDR1 MNHEY and CDR2 SMNVEV (reference sequence). The CDR3 contains 15 residues. Sequencing was performed on PBMCs. This rearrangement joins TRBV27 to TRBJ2-3; possibly TRBD1 for D (6 bases). This receptor was identified in a woman in her 30s in good health and CMV-seronegative. The CDR3 loop reads CASSLTGYFTDTQYF. The CDR3 coding sequence is TGTGCCAGCAGTTTAACAGGGTATTTCACAGATACGCAGTATTTT.